This T cell receptor beta chain was documented in a study of blood T cells in healthy people across ages. Study outcomes and limitations: Unsorted PBMC input precluded a conclusive naive versus antigen-experienced comparison.

Germline CDR1 reads LGHNA; CDR2 reads YSLEER. The CDR3 has 16 residues. Trimming shortened V by 0 bases and J by 1 base, and 13 bases separated the two germline ends. About this clonotype itself: Antigen specificity is unknown.

Alongside a J-beta primer mix, a sample-barcoded 5' primer served in a second PCR lasting roughly 7 to 11 cycles. MiXCR was run by TCRdb on the 5' RACE reads, yielding one entry per CDR3 protein. The profile shows hundreds of thousands of distinct CDR3 sequences, 20% to 30% of them singletons. These same records also appear under a second study, on T cells of mothers and their children. From that paper: RNA that had been extracted went wholly into cDNA synthesis, at roughly 1.5 ug per 15 ul. Within related and unrelated pairs, thymic selection shapes TCR recombination output in a similar way. With unrelated pairs as the comparison, related mother-child pairs had a slightly higher overlap that was not significant.

Sequenced material: blood. The receptor was isolated from a boy aged 10-17 years in good health. The chain carries TRBV4-3 and TRBJ2-7, with D unclear. CDR3 amino acids: CASSQDRSALSYEQYF. DNA for the CDR3: TGCGCCAGCAGCCAAGATAGGTCGGCTTTATCCTACGAGCAGTACTTC.